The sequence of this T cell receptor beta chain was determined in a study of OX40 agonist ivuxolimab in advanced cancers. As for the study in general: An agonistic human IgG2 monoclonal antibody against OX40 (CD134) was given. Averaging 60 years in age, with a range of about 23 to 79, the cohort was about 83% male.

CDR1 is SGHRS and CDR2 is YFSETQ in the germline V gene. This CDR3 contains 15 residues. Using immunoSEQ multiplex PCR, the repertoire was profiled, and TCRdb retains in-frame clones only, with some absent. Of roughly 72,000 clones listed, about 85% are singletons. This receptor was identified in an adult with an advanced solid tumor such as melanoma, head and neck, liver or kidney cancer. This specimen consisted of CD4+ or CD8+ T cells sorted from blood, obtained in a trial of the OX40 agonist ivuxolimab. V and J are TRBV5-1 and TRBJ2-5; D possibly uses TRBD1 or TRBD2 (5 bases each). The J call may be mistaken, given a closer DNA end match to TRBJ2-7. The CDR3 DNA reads TGCGCCAGCAGCTTGGTTTCGAGGGGATCCTACGAGCAGTACTTC. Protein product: CASSLVSRGSYEQYF.